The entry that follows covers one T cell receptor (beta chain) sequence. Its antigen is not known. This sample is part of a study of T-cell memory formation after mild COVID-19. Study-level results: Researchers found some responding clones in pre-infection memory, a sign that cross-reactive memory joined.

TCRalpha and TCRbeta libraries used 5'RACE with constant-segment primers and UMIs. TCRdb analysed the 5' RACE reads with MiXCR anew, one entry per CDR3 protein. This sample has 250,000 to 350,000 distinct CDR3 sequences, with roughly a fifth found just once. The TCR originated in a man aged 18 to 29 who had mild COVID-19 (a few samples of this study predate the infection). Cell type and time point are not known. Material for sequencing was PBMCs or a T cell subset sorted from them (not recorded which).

The CDR3: CSATSGGPTDTQYF. Written as DNA, the CDR3 is TGCAGTGCTACTAGCGGGGGGCCCACAGATACGCAGTATTTT. The chain is built from TRBV20-1 and TRBJ2-3; 11 nucleotides match TRBD2. The trim removed 4 bases at V and 2 bases at J, leaving 2 bases unmatched. CDR1 and CDR2 from the germline V gene are DFQATT and SNEGSKA (reference sequence). The CDR3 runs 14 residues.